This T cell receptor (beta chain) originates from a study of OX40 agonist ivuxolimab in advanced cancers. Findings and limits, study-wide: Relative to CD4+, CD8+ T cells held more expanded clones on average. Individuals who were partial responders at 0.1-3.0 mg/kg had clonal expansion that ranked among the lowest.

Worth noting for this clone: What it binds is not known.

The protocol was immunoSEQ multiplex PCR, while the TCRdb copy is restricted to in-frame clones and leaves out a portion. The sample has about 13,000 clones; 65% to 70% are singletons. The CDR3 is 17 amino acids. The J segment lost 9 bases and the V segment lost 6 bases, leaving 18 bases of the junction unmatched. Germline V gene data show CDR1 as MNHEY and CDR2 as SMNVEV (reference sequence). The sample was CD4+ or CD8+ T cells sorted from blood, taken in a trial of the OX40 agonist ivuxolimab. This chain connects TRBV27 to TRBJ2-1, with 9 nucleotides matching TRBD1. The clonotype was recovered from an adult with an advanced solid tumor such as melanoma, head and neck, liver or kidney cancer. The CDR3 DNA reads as TGTGCCAGCAGCCTTTCCGGGACAGGGTCAATAGTAGGTGAGCAGTTCTTC. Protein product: CASSLSGTGSIVGEQFF.